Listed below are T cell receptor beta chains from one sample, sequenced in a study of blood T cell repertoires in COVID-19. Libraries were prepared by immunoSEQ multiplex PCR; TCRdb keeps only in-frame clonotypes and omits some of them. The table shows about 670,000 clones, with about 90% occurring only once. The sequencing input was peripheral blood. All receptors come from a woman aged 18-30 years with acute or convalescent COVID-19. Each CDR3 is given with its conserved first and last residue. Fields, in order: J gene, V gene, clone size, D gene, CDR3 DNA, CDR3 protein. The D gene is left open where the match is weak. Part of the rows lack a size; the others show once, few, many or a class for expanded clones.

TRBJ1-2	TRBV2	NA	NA	TGTGCCAGCAAGGAGGCGGCCACTACTGGCTACACCTTC	CASKEAATTGYTF
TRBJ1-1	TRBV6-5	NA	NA	TGTGCCAGCAATCGGTTCATGAACACTGAAGCTTTCTTT	CASNRFMNTEAFF
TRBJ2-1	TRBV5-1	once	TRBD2	TGCGCCAGCAGCACCCAGCGGGGTGCGGGGGGGCCGGGTGAGCAGTTCTTC	CASSTQRGAGGPGEQFF
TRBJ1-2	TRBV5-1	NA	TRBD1	TGCGCCAGCAGCTTGGGAGGGGACAGGGCGAATGGCTACACCTTC	CASSLGGDRANGYTF
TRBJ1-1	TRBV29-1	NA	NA	TGCAGCGGACTAACAGGGATTAACACTGAAGCTTTCTTT	CSGLTGINTEAFF
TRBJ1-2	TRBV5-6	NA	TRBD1	TGTGCCAGCAGTATGACAGGGGACTATGGCTACACCTTC	CASSMTGDYGYTF
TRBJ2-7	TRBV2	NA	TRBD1	TGTGCCAGCAGTATAAGAGGGACAGGGGGCTACGAGCAGTACTTC	CASSIRGTGGYEQYF
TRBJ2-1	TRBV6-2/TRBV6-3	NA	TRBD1	TGTGCCAGCAGTTACTCCTGGGACAGGAAAGGGAGTGAGCAGTTCTTC	CASSYSWDRKGSEQFF
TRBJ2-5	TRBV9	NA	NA	TGTGCCAGCAGCCCAGGGGGGCCCCAGTACTTC	CASSPGGPQYF
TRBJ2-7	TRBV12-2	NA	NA	TGTGCAAGTCTCCCAGTCGTCGAGCAGTACTTC	CASLPVVEQYF
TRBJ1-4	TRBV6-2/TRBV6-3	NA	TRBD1	TGTGCCAGCAGTTACTCGAGGACAGGGGGCTTTACTTTTCGGGAAAAACTGTTTTTT	CASSYSRTGGFTFREKLFF
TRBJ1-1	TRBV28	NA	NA	TGTGCCAGCAGTTTATTGGGTGGGGGGGTAGCTGGTGAAGCTTTCTTT	CASSLLGGGVAGEAFF
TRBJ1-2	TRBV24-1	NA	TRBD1	TGTGCCACCAGTGATAGGACAGGCGGTAACTATGGCTACACCTTC	CATSDRTGGNYGYTF
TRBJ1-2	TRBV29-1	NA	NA	TGCAGCGTTCCTCAGGAGGATGGCTACACCTTC	CSVPQEDGYTF
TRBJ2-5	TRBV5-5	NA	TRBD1	TGTGCCAGCAGCTGGCCGGGACAGGGGTACGAGACCCAGTACTTC	CASSWPGQGYETQYF
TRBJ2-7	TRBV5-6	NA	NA	TGTGCCAGCAGCTTGACCTTGCGCACCGGTGGCGGGGAGCAGTACTTC	CASSLTLRTGGGEQYF
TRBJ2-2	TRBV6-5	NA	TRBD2	TGTGCCAGCAGTTTCTGGGGGGGGTGGATCACCGGGGAGCTGTTTTTT	CASSFWGGWITGELFF
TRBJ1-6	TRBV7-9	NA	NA	TGTGCCAGCAGTAACACGGGGTCGGCTAATTCACCCCTCCACTTT	CASSNTGSANSPLHF
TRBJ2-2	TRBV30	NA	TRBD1	TGTGCCGGACAGGGAGCCGGGGAGCTGTTTTTT	CAGQGAGELFF
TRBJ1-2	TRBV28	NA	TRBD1	TGTGCCAGCAGTTCGACAGGGGCCAACTATGGCTACACCTTC	CASSSTGANYGYTF
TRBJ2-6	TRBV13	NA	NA	TGTGCCAGCAGCTTAATTGGAGGCTCGAAACCTGGGGCCAACGTCCTGACTTTC	CASSLIGGSKPGANVLTF
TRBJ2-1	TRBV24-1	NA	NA	TGTGCCACCAGTGATTGGTCAGGGGAGCAGTTCTTC	CATSDWSGEQFF
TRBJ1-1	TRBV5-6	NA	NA	TGTGCCAGCAGCTTCCGCGCGCAGGGGCGCATTGAAGCTTTCTTT	CASSFRAQGRIEAFF
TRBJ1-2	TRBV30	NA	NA	TGTGCCTGGAGTACATCCAGGGGTGGCTACACCTTC	CAWSTSRGGYTF
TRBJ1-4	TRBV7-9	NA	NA	TGTGCCAGCAGCCATGGGGAGGAAGTTGAAAAACTGTTTTTT	CASSHGEEVEKLFF
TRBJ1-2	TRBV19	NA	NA	TGTGCCAGTACGCCGGGGAGTACCCTAGGCTATGGCTACACCTTC	CASTPGSTLGYGYTF
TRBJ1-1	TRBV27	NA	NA	TGTGCCAGCAGCCCTACGGGGATTCACACTGAAGCTTTCTTT	CASSPTGIHTEAFF
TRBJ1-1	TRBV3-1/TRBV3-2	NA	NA	TGTGCCAGCAGCCAAGAGACAGGCGTCGGAGCTTTCTTT	CASSQETGVGAFF
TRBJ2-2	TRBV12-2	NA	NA	TGTGCAAGTCGCTTCGCGAGGGACACCGGGGAGCTGTTTTTT	CASRFARDTGELFF
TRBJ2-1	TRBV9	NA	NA	TGTGCCAGCAGCGTCTCTAGCGAAACTTGGAATGAGCAGTTCTTC	CASSVSSETWNEQFF
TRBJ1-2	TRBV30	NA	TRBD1	TGTGCCTGGAGTACCCGACAGGGAAGCTCCTATGGCTACACCTTC	CAWSTRQGSSYGYTF
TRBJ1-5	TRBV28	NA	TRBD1	TGTGCCAGCAGTTACACTCGGTTCTTGGGACAGGGGTCGGATCAGCCCCAGCATTTT	CASSYTRFLGQGSDQPQHF
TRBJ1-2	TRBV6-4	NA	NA	TGTGCCAGCAGCCCCAGTGATCGTCGGTCGGGTCCCTATGGCTACACCTTC	CASSPSDRRSGPYGYTF
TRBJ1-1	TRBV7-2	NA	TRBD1	TGTGCCAGCGGAGACCCGGGACAGAGGAACACTGAAGCTTTCTTT	CASGDPGQRNTEAFF
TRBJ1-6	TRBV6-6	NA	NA	TGTGCCAGCACCCCGAGAGACAGTCAGTATTCACCCCTCCACTTT	CASTPRDSQYSPLHF
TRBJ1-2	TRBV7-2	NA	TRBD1	TGTGCCAGCAGCGGACAGGAGGGAACCTATGGCTACACCTTC	CASSGQEGTYGYTF
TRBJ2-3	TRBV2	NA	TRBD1	TGTGCCAGCACCCCACCGACAGGGGGCGGGACAGATACGCAGTATTTT	CASTPPTGGGTDTQYF
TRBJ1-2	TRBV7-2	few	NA	TGTGCCAGCAGCTTAGCGCGGGAGGTCCCCTATGGCTACACCTTC	CASSLAREVPYGYTF
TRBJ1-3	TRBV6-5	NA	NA	TGTGCCAGCTCCACAGGGCAGCGAAAGAACACCATATATTTT	CASSTGQRKNTIYF
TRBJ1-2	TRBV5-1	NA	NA	TGCGCCAGCAGTAGAGATCCGGGACATTCAGCTAACTATGGCTACACCTTC	CASSRDPGHSANYGYTF
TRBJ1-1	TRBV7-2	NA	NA	TGTGCCAGTACAATAAGCCTCGACAGTTACACTGAAGCTTTCTTT	CASTISLDSYTEAFF
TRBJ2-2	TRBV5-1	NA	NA	TGCGCCAGCAGCTTTCTCGGGGATCGCGGCACCGGGGAGCTGTTTTTT	CASSFLGDRGTGELFF
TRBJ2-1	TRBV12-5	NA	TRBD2	TGTGCTAGTGGTTTGTGGCGGGGGGCCTACTACAATGAGCAGTTCTTC	CASGLWRGAYYNEQFF
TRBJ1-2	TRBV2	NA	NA	TGTGCCACCACGACAGATAACTATGGCTACACCTTC	CATTTDNYGYTF
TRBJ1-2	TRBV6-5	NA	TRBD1	TGTGCCATCACTCATATGGGACAGTTCTATGGCTACACCTTC	CAITHMGQFYGYTF
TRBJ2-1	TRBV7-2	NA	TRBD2	TGTGCCAGCAGCTTAGAATCCCTAGCGGGCAATGAGCAGTTCTTC	CASSLESLAGNEQFF
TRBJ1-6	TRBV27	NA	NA	TGTGCCAGCAGTCAGGCCAGGGTAGGCTCACCCCTCCACTTT	CASSQARVGSPLHF